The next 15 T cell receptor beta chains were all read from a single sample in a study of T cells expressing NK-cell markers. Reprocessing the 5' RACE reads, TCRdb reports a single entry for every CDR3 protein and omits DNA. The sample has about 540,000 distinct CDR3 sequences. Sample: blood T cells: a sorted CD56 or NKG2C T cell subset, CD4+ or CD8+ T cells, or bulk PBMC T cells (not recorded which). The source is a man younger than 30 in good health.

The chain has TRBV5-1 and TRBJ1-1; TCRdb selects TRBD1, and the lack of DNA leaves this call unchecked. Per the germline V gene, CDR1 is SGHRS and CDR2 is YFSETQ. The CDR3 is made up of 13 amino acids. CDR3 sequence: CASSSRTRSDAFF.

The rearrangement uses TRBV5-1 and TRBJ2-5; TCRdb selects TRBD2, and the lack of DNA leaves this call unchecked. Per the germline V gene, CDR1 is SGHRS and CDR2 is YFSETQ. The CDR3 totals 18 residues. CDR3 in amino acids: CASSTGTSGRPIQETQYF.

The CDR3 sequence: CSVGNLMGKEQYF. The V gene is TRBV29-1, the J gene TRBJ2-7. CDR3 length: 13 amino acids. Germline loops: CDR1 SQVTM, CDR2 ANQGSEA.

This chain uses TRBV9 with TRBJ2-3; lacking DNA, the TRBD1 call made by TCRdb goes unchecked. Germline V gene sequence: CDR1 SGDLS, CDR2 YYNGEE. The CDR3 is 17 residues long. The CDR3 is CASSAPPGTGGADTQYF.

The CDR3 reads CATSRAAGGVDTQYF. The chain recombines TRBV15 with TRBJ2-3; there is no DNA to check the TCRdb D call of TRBD2. Looked up from germline, CDR1 is LNHNV and CDR2 is YYDKDF (reference sequence). The CDR3 covers 15 residues. Using reference TRBV15 and TRBJ2-3 for the parts outside the CDR3, the full variable domain is DAMVIQNPRYQVTQFGKPVTLSCSQTLNHNVMYWYQQKSSQAPKLLFHYYDKDFNNEADTPDNFQSRRPNTSFCFLDIRSPGLGDTAMYLCATSRAAGGVDTQYFGPGTRLTVL.

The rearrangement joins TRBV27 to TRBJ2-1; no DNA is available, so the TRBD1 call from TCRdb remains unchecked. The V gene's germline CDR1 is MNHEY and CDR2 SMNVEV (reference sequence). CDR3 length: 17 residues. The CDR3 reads CASSLSGDRGRYNEQFF.

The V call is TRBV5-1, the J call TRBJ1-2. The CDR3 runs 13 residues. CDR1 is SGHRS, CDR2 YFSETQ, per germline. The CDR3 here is CASSGDVRDGYTF.

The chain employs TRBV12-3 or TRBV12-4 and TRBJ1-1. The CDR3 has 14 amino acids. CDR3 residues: CASSSLLSSPEAFF.

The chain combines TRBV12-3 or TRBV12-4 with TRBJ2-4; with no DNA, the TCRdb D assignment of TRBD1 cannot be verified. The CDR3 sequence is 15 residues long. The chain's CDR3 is CASSFLIGGENIQYF.

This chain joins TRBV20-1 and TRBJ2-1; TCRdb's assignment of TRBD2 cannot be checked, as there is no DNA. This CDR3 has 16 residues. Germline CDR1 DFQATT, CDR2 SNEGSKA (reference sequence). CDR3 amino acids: CSASVIRDSTNNEQFF.

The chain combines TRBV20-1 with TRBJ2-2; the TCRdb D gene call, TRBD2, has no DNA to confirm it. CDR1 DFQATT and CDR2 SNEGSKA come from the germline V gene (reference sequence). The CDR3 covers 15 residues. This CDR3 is CSATGTSGATGELFF.

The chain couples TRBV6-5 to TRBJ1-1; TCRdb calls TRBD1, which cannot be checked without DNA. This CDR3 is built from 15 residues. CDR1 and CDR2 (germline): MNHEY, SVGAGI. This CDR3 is CASSYSWDGDTEAFF.

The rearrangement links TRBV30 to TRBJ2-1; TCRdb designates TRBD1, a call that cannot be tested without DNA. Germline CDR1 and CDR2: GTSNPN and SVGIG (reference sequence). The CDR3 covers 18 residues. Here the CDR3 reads CAWSVWVWAESSYNEQFF.

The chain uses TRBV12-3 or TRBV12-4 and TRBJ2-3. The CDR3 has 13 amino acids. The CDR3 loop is CASSEVQTATQYF.

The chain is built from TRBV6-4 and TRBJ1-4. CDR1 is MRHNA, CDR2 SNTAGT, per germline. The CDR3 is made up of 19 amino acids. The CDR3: CASSTRRGGGLNYGEKLFF.